This entry lists 27 T cell receptor beta chains sequenced from one sample in a study of shared clonotypes between healthy human individuals. TCRdb's copy holds only in-frame clones and misses some; the assay was immunoSEQ multiplex PCR. This sample has over a million clones, with 96% found just once. Sequenced: naive CD4+ T cells sorted from blood. The subset denotes: CD45RA+ positively selected. The receptors come from a man under 40 in good health.

The rearrangement links TRBV14 to TRBJ2-5, with TRBD1 matching over 9 bases. The trim removed 0 bases at V and 5 bases at J, leaving 10 bases unmatched. Germline V CDR1 and CDR2: SGHDN, FVKESK. This CDR3 spans 17 amino acids. Here the CDR3 DNA reads TGTGCCAGCAGCCAAGATGGGGACAGGGCCCTCTTGGAGACCCAGTACTTC. It specifies CASSQDGDRALLETQYF.

V usage is TRBV19 and J usage is TRBJ2-7; 8 bases agree with TRBD1. Germline lookup yields CDR1 LNHDA and CDR2 SQIVND (reference sequence). V dropped 5 bases and J dropped 2; count of bases not matched to a gene: 5. This CDR3 is built from 14 residues. The CDR3 DNA sequence: TGTGCCAGTAGTCTCCGACAGGGGCCCTACGAGCAGTACTTC. As protein: CASSLRQGPYEQYF.

The chain has TRBV11-2 and TRBJ1-4, with D possibly being TRBD1 (5 bases). Per germline, CDR1 SGHAT and CDR2 FQNNGV. The CDR3 consists of 14 residues. V lost 4 bases and J lost 6, with 12 bases in between. The CDR3 loop reads CASSWDPRDEKLFF. The CDR3 DNA reads as TGTGCCAGCAGCTGGGACCCCAGGGATGAAAAACTGTTTTTT.

V usage is TRBV9 and J usage is TRBJ1-3; perhaps TRBD1 as D (6 bases). The V gene lost 5 bases and the J gene lost 4 bases, with 16 bases spanning the gap. Germline CDR1 SGDLS, CDR2 YYNGEE. This CDR3 has 15 residues. Here the CDR3 reads CASRGGRGSGNTIYF. The CDR3 DNA sequence: TGTGCCAGCAGAGGGGGAAGGGGATCCGGAAACACCATATATTTT.

In the case of this clone: Other DNA sequences from this sample encode an identical CDR3 as well. The gene calls are TRBV7-9 and TRBJ2-7; 8 positions agree with TRBD1. Germline V lookup: CDR1 SEHNR, CDR2 FQNEAQ (reference sequence). The J segment lost 1 base and the V segment lost 5 bases, leaving 1 base of the junction unmatched. The CDR3 is 13 amino acids. The CDR3 loop reads CASSGTGSYEQYF. CDR3 in DNA: TGTGCCAGCAGCGGGACAGGATCCTACGAGCAGTACTTC.

The chain has TRBV19 and TRBJ2-6, with 11 bases aligning to TRBD1. The V gene end was trimmed by 3 bases and the J gene end by 1 base; junction bases not matched to a gene: 5. CDR1 LNHDA and CDR2 SQIVND come from the germline V gene (reference sequence). This CDR3 is built from 18 residues. For the CDR3, the DNA is TGTGCCAGTAGTATGAGGACAGGGGGCGGTTCTGGGGCCAACGTCCTGACTTTC. Protein product: CASSMRTGGGSGANVLTF.

The chain joins TRBV9 to TRBJ2-7; perhaps TRBD2 as D (5 bases). The CDR3 sequence is 18 residues long. Germline lookup yields CDR1 SGDLS and CDR2 YYNGEE. V lost 3 bases to trimming and J lost 3 bases, with 25 bases between them. Here the CDR3 DNA reads TGTGCCAGCAGCGGATCACCTGTTCGGGGTCTAAACTACTACGAGCAGTACTTC. Its protein product is CASSGSPVRGLNYYEQYF. The entire variable domain, with the rest obtained from reference TRBV9 and TRBJ2-7, is as follows: DSGVTQTPKHLITATGQRVTLRCSPRSGDLSVYWYQQSLDQGLQFLIQYYNGEERAKGNILERFSAQQFPDLHSELNLSSLELGDSALYFCASSGSPVRGLNYYEQYFGPGTRLTVT.

This chain links TRBV7-9 with TRBJ2-1, with 10 bases fitting TRBD1. Germline V gene data show CDR1 as SEHNR and CDR2 as FQNEAQ (reference sequence). The junction had 4 bases not matched to a gene; V was cut back by 5 bases and J by 0 bases. The CDR3 loop spans 16 amino acids. For the CDR3, the DNA is TGTGCCAGCAGCCCACGGACAGGGGGCTCCTACAATGAGCAGTTCTTC. Amino acid sequence: CASSPRTGGSYNEQFF.

Comments on this clone: This sample includes further DNA sequences coding for the same CDR3. This chain connects TRBV9 to TRBJ2-1; 9 positions match TRBD2. CDR1 SGDLS and CDR2 YYNGEE come from the germline V gene. This CDR3 spans 15 amino acids. J was trimmed by 3 bases and V by 4 bases; bases with no gene match: 5. The CDR3 protein is CASSRLAASYNEQFF. In nucleotides, the CDR3 is TGTGCCAGCAGCAGACTAGCGGCCAGCTACAATGAGCAGTTCTTC.

The chain carries TRBV7-9 and TRBJ2-1, with D perhaps matching TRBD1 (6 bases). CDR1 and CDR2 (germline): SEHNR, FQNEAQ (reference sequence). The CDR3 totals 16 residues. V gave up 5 bases and J gave up 7 bases, with 21 bases separating them. The CDR3 nucleotides read TGTGCCAGCAGCCGCACCGGGACACCTATTGGGAATGAGCAGTTCTTC. Its protein product is CASSRTGTPIGNEQFF.

The chain couples TRBV6-4 to TRBJ1-2, with 9 nucleotides matching TRBD1. The CDR3 spans 13 residues. V dropped 8 bases and J dropped 3; count of bases not matched to a gene: 4. Germline V lookup: CDR1 MRHNA, CDR2 SNTAGT. CDR3 nucleotides: TGTGCCAGCGGGGGACAGGGCGACTATGGCTACACCTTC. This translates into CASGGQGDYGYTF.

Worth noting for this clone: The sample has other DNA sequences that encode this CDR3 too. This chain connects TRBV18 to TRBJ1-3, with D hard to call. Trimming removed 3 bases from V and 0 bases from J, with 3 bases in between. Germline values: CDR1 KGHSH, CDR2 LQKENI. The CDR3 loop spans 13 amino acids. The chain's CDR3 is CASSPLSGNTIYF. DNA for the CDR3: TGTGCCAGCTCACCCCTCTCTGGAAACACCATATATTTT.

This chain uses TRBV4-2 with TRBJ1-2, with D possibly matching TRBD1 (5 bases). This CDR3 is 15 amino acids long. Germline lookup yields CDR1 LGHNA and CDR2 YNFKEQ. Trimming removed 1 base at V and 3 bases at J, with 12 bases between. DNA for the CDR3: TGTGCCAGCAGCCAAGTAGGGGCTGAACACTATGGCTACACCTTC. This sequence encodes CASSQVGAEHYGYTF.

CDR3 sequence (DNA): TGTGCCAGCAGTTACAGGGCCTCCTACGAGCAGTACTTC. It encodes CASSYRASYEQYF. V usage is TRBV27 and J usage is TRBJ2-7; maybe TRBD1 (6 bases). The CDR3 totals 13 residues. Trimming took off 4 bases at V and 0 bases at J, with 7 bases between the two ends. Germline CDR1 reads MNHEY; CDR2 reads SMNVEV (reference sequence).

This clone was detected once. This specimen includes other DNA sequences encoding the same CDR3. The chain combines TRBV6-5 with TRBJ2-7, with a weak D call TRBD1 (5 bases). Germline CDR1 and CDR2: MNHEY and SVGAGI. The CDR3 is 14 amino acids. V gave up 0 bases and J gave up 4 bases, with 10 bases separating them. CDR3 residues: CASSYSRTTYEQYF. CDR3 DNA: TGTGCCAGCAGTTACTCGAGGACAACTTACGAGCAGTACTTC.

The gene calls are TRBV6-1 and TRBJ1-2; D might be TRBD1 (6 bases). Germline V lookup: CDR1 MNHNS, CDR2 SASEGT. With 2 bases removed from V and 3 bases from J, the gap between germline ends came to 10 bases. The length of the CDR3 is 14 residues. The CDR3 protein is CASSERGTHYGYTF. The CDR3 DNA reads TGTGCCAGCAGTGAACGGGGGACACACTATGGCTACACCTTC.

The V gene is TRBV18, the J gene TRBJ1-2; 7 positions agree with TRBD1. The CDR3 spans 14 residues. CDR1 is KGHSH, CDR2 LQKENI, per germline. V dropped 6 bases and J dropped 6; count of bases not matched to a gene: 10. The CDR3 coding sequence is TGTGCCAGCTCGAAGCGACAGGGCTTGGATGGCTACACCTTC. Translated: CASSKRQGLDGYTF.

The chain combines TRBV10-3 with TRBJ2-1; possible D gene TRBD2, 5 bases. Germline-derived CDR1 and CDR2 are ENHRY and SYGVKD. The CDR3 covers 20 residues. The ends were cut back, 3 bases at V and 2 bases at J, with 26 bases in the middle. CDR3 DNA: TGTGCCATCAGTGAATACGAGGGCCGCTCAATAAGCGGCCCCTACAATGAGCAGTTCTTC. This codes for CAISEYEGRSISGPYNEQFF.

V is TRBV13 and J is TRBJ2-2, with unresolved D. V lost 0 bases and J 4 bases, leaving 15 bases between the germline ends. The CDR3 covers 17 residues. The germline V gene encodes CDR1 PRHDT and CDR2 FYEKMQ (reference sequence). The CDR3 loop is CASSLGIRKWLTGELFF. CDR3 DNA sequence: TGTGCCAGCAGCTTAGGCATAAGGAAATGGCTCACCGGGGAGCTGTTTTTT.

This chain uses TRBV6-4 with TRBJ2-5, with TRBD2 matching 16 bases. The CDR3 runs 17 residues. The ends lost 5 bases at V and 5 bases at J; junction bases unmatched: 8. In germline, CDR1 is MRHNA, CDR2 SNTAGT. The chain's CDR3 is CASSCGTSGRAVETQYF. The DNA of the CDR3 is TGTGCCAGCAGTTGCGGGACTAGCGGGAGGGCCGTCGAGACCCAGTACTTC.

The chain recombines TRBV6-1 with TRBJ1-1; the D is unclear. From germline, CDR1 is MNHNS and CDR2 SASEGT. Deletions cut 3 bases from V and 5 bases from J, with 10 bases between. The CDR3 has 13 amino acids. CDR3 DNA sequence: TGTGCCAGCAGTGACGGTTTCTGGACTGAAGCTTTCTTT. This sequence encodes CASSDGFWTEAFF.

The chain combines TRBV6-5 with TRBJ2-7, with TRBD1 identical over 11 bases. CDR3 size: 14 residues. V shed 4 bases and J 5 bases; nucleotides not matched to a gene: 4. Germline V CDR1 and CDR2: MNHEY, SVGAGI. CDR3 residues: CASSFGTGGNEQYF. The DNA of the CDR3 is TGTGCCAGCAGTTTCGGGACAGGGGGAAACGAGCAGTACTTC.

V is TRBV19 and J is TRBJ2-7, with TRBD1 matching 7 bases. V trimming: 9 bases; J trimming: 1 base; junction bases outside the gene matches: 9. The CDR3 consists of 14 residues. CDR1 is LNHDA and CDR2 is SQIVND in the germline V gene (reference sequence). The CDR3 spells CASSRDSYSYEQYF. The CDR3 DNA follows: TGTGCCAGCAGCCGGGACAGCTATTCCTACGAGCAGTACTTC.

The chain links TRBV7-2 to TRBJ2-3; D might be TRBD2 (6 bases). This CDR3 spans 19 amino acids. Trimming removed 2 bases at V and 1 base at J, with 22 bases between. Germline assignment: CDR1 SGHTA and CDR2 FQGNSA. The CDR3 nucleotides are TGTGCCAGCAGCTTAACCTCCCCTCTTAGCGGCCCCGGCACAGATACGCAGTATTTT. Its protein is CASSLTSPLSGPGTDTQYF.

This sequence joins TRBV11-2 and TRBJ2-2; 11 bases line up with TRBD2. V was pared by 6 bases and J by 5 bases, with 17 bases of the junction left unmatched. Germline values: CDR1 SGHAT, CDR2 FQNNGV. This CDR3 contains 19 residues. CDR3 coding DNA: TGTGCCAGCAGTCAAAGCTTCCGGAGACTAGCGGGAAAAACCGGGGAGCTGTTTTTT. As protein: CASSQSFRRLAGKTGELFF.

The genes are TRBV18 and TRBJ2-3; TRBD2 matches at 14 bases. Germline V CDR1 and CDR2: KGHSH, LQKENI. V gave up 3 bases and J gave up 6 bases; unmatched junction bases: 8. CDR3 length equals 17 residues. The CDR3: CASSPPRLAGGSDTQYF. CDR3 coding DNA: TGTGCCAGCTCACCTCCCCGACTAGCGGGAGGGTCGGATACGCAGTATTTT.

This rearrangement joins TRBV29-1 to TRBJ2-7, with unresolved D. The V and J ends lost 4 bases and 3 bases respectively, with 7 bases between them. Germline V gene sequence: CDR1 SQVTM, CDR2 ANQGSEA. The CDR3 has 11 residues. The CDR3 DNA reads as TGCAGCGTTGTCCAGGTCTACGAGCAGTACTTC. Translation gives CSVVQVYEQYF.